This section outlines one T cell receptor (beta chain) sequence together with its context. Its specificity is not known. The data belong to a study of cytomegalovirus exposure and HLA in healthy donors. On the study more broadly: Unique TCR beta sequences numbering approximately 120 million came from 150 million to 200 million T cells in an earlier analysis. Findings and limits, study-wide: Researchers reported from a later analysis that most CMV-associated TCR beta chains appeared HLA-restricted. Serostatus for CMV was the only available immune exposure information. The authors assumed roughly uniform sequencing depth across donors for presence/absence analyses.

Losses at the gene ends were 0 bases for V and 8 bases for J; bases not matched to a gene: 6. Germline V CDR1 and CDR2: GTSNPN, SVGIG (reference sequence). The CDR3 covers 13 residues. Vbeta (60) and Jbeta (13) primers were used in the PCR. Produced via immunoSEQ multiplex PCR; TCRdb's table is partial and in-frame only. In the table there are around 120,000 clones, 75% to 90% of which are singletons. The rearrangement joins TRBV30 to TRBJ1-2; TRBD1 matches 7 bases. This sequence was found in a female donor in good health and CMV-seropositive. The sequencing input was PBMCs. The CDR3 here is CAWSVQGGLGYTF. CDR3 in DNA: TGTGCCTGGAGTGTACAAGGGGGCTTGGGCTACACCTTC.